The 3 T cell receptor beta chains below all came from one sample that was sequenced in a study of blood T cell repertoires in COVID-19. Some clones are missing from TCRdb's copy, which holds only in-frame ones; the method was immunoSEQ multiplex PCR. The table shows around 16,000 clones, with about 91% occurring only once. Sample: peripheral blood. The receptors originated from a human donor in a cohort sampled during active COVID-19.

This rearrangement joins TRBV12-5 to TRBJ1-3; 8 bases are a match to TRBD1. Germline CDR1 reads LGHNT; CDR2 reads FRNRAP. The ends lost 1 base at V and 1 base at J; junction bases unmatched: 9. The CDR3 is 18 residues long. In DNA, the CDR3 is TGTGCTAGTGGTTTGGGCCCCCGGCAGGGGGCGTCTGGAAACACCATATATTTT. As protein: CASGLGPRQGASGNTIYF. Full variable domain (outside the CDR3, taken from reference TRBV12-5 and TRBJ1-3): DARVTQTPRHKVTEMGQEVTMRCQPILGHNTVFWYRQTMMQGLELLAYFRNRAPLDDSGMPKDRFSAEMPDATLATLKIQPSEPRDSAVYFCASGLGPRQGASGNTIYFGEGSWLTVV.

V is TRBV19 and J is TRBJ1-2, with D unclear. Germline V gene data show CDR1 as LNHDA and CDR2 as SQIVND (reference sequence). V shed 5 bases and J shed 0 bases, with 7 bases lying between them. The CDR3 consists of 13 residues. CDR3 bases: TGTGCCAGTAGTCCGGGAACTAACTATGGCTACACCTTC. This encodes CASSPGTNYGYTF.

This clone was seen just once. The rearrangement links TRBV5-5 to TRBJ2-1, with 9 nucleotides matching TRBD2. Germline trimming cut 4 bases from V and 7 bases from J; bases unmatched to any gene: 6. Germline V gene data show CDR1 as SGHKS and CDR2 as YYEKEE (reference sequence). The CDR3 is 14 amino acids. CDR3 in amino acids: CASSSGGTGNEQFF. The CDR3 coding sequence is TGTGCCAGCAGCAGCGGGGGGACGGGGAATGAGCAGTTCTTC.